The 22 T cell receptor beta chains presented below share a single source sample, sequenced in a study of shared clonotypes between healthy human individuals. Assay: immunoSEQ multiplex PCR; the TCRdb copy retains only in-frame clones and omits some. The sample carries about 640,000 clones, more than 70% recorded once. The source material was memory CD4+ T cells sorted from blood. Documented subset: CD45RA-negative fraction. All receptors derive from a woman in her thirties in good health.

In this sample, this clone turned up a few times. V and J are TRBV7-9 and TRBJ1-1, with D unclear. Trimming removed 3 bases at V and 6 bases at J, with 8 bases between. Looked up from germline, CDR1 is SEHNR and CDR2 is FQNEAQ (reference sequence). The CDR3 consists of 12 residues. In DNA, the CDR3 is TGTGCCAGCAGCTTTGGGGTGTCTGAAGCTTTCTTT. The encoded protein is CASSFGVSEAFF.

This clone occurred many times. The J gene is TRBJ2-7, the V gene TRBV28; 8 bases match TRBD2. The germline CDR1 and CDR2 sequences are MDHEN and SYDVKM. V shed 6 bases and J 1 base; nucleotides not matched to a gene: 8. The CDR3 is 15 residues long. The CDR3 spells CASSRGGGTSYEQYF. CDR3 DNA sequence: TGTGCCAGCAGCCGGGGGGGAGGTACGTCCTACGAGCAGTACTTC.

The chain is built from TRBV7-6 and TRBJ2-2; 10 bases are a match to TRBD1. The CDR3 length is 16 residues. Germline-derived CDR1 and CDR2 are SGHVS and FNYEAQ. The V and J ends lost 1 base and 4 bases, in that order; junction bases with no gene match: 3. CDR3 nucleotides: TGTGCCAGCAGCTTAGGACAGGGGGCCAGCACCGGGGAGCTGTTTTTT. Its translation: CASSLGQGASTGELFF. Full variable domain (remainder filled in from reference TRBV7-6 and TRBJ2-2): GAGVSQSPRYKVTKRGQDVALRCDPISGHVSLYWYRQALGQGPEFLTYFNYEAQQDKSGLPNDRFSAERPEGSISTLTIQRTEQRDSAMYRCASSLGQGASTGELFFGEGSRLTVL.

This rearrangement joins TRBV18 to TRBJ1-2; D possibly corresponds to TRBD1 (6 bases). The CDR3 loop spans 16 amino acids. Germline loops: CDR1 KGHSH, CDR2 LQKENI. Trimming removed 4 bases at V and 4 bases at J, with 19 bases between. CDR3 loop: CASSQSFLDSGYGYTF. The CDR3 bases are TGTGCCAGCTCACAGTCCTTCTTGGACAGCGGCTATGGCTACACCTTC.

V usage is TRBV27 and J usage is TRBJ1-2; D may be TRBD1 (5 bases). The CDR3 has 15 residues. Germline lookup yields CDR1 MNHEY and CDR2 SMNVEV (reference sequence). The V and J ends lost 5 bases and 8 bases respectively, with 21 bases between them. In DNA, the CDR3 is TGTGCCAGCAGTGGCTATCCCGTTGGAAGGGGAGGCTACACCTTC. Translating it yields CASSGYPVGRGGYTF.

Only a few counts were recorded for this clone. The chain employs TRBV27 and TRBJ2-1; TRBD1 matches 10 bases. The CDR3 runs to 17 residues. Germline trimming cut 6 bases from V and 3 bases from J; bases unmatched to any gene: 11. CDR1 is MNHEY, CDR2 SMNVEV, per germline (reference sequence). DNA for the CDR3: TGTGCCAGCAGACCGACCACCGGGACAGGGGTCTACAATGAGCAGTTCTTC. Its protein is CASRPTTGTGVYNEQFF.

V and J are TRBV5-1 and TRBJ2-3; TRBD2 matches 12 bases. The germline gives CDR1 SGHRS, CDR2 YFSETQ. Trimming at V came to 4 bases and at J to 6 bases, leaving 6 bases not matched to a gene. CDR3 length: 15 amino acids. The CDR3 nucleotides are TGCGCCAGCAGCCCGCAGGGGACTAGCGGGGATACGCAGTATTTT. Translation: CASSPQGTSGDTQYF.

In its sample, this clone was seen once. V is TRBV13 and J is TRBJ1-2, with a weak D call TRBD1 (5 bases). V was clipped by 5 bases and J by 8 bases, with 21 bases between them. The CDR3 spans 15 residues. The V gene's germline CDR1 is PRHDT and CDR2 FYEKMQ (reference sequence). As DNA, the CDR3 is TGTGCCAGCAGCCACCGGGGCGGGGGTAAAGGGGGCTACACCTTC. As protein: CASSHRGGGKGGYTF.

The chain joins TRBV14 to TRBJ2-7; D unresolved. Germline-derived CDR1 and CDR2 are SGHDN and FVKESK. The CDR3 sequence is 13 residues long. V lost 2 bases and J lost 6, with 11 bases in between. The CDR3, as DNA: TGTGCCAGCAGCCAACTTCTTTGGGGCGAGCAGTACTTC. Translated: CASSQLLWGEQYF.

The V gene is TRBV7-6, the J gene TRBJ1-1; TRBD1 matches at 9 bases. Per germline, CDR1 SGHVS and CDR2 FNYEAQ. Germline trimming cut 4 bases from V and 1 base from J; bases unmatched to any gene: 4. The CDR3 spans 15 residues. The CDR3 DNA sequence: TGTGCCAGCAGCTCCGACAGGGGGAGGAACACTGAAGCTTTCTTT. Translated: CASSSDRGRNTEAFF.

This chain connects TRBV19 to TRBJ2-1; D could derive from TRBD1 or TRBD2 (5 bases each). V lost 0 bases, J lost 3 bases, and 18 bases lay in between. The CDR3 consists of 18 residues. CDR1 LNHDA and CDR2 SQIVND come from the germline V gene (reference sequence). CDR3 sequence (DNA): TGTGCCAGTAGTATAGATCTTGAGGGGTTGGGTAGCTACAATGAGCAGTTCTTC. Amino acids: CASSIDLEGLGSYNEQFF.

V and J are TRBV18 and TRBJ1-4, with a tentative D call TRBD1 (5 bases). The CDR3 spans 16 residues. Germline CDR1 reads KGHSH; CDR2 reads LQKENI. Trimming shortened V by 3 bases and J by 5 bases, and 16 bases separated the two germline ends. The CDR3 loop is CASSPKAGTLNEKLFF. CDR3 bases: TGTGCCAGCTCACCTAAAGCCGGGACGTTGAATGAAAAACTGTTTTTT.

The chain joins TRBV29-1 to TRBJ1-1, with a weak D call TRBD1 (5 bases). CDR1 SQVTM and CDR2 ANQGSEA come from the germline V gene. Trimming took off 5 bases at V and 1 base at J, with 14 bases between the two ends. The CDR3 is 14 residues long. This CDR3 is CSVRRTQENTEAFF. The CDR3 DNA reads TGCAGCGTTAGGCGGACACAAGAGAACACTGAAGCTTTCTTT.

V and J are TRBV5-4 and TRBJ2-7; D is undetermined. Trimming removed 0 bases at V and 7 bases at J, with 11 bases between. CDR1 and CDR2 (germline): SGHNT, YYREEE (reference sequence). The CDR3 runs 13 residues. CDR3 residues: CASSLEAAEEQYF. DNA of the CDR3: TGTGCCAGCAGCTTGGAAGCCGCCGAAGAGCAGTACTTC. The full variable domain, completed using reference TRBV5-4 and TRBJ2-7, is ETGVTQSPTHLIKTRGQQVTLRCSSQSGHNTVSWYQQALGQGPQFIFQYYREEENGRGNFPPRFSGLQFPNYSSELNVNALELDDSALYLCASSLEAAEEQYFGPGTRLTVT.

This clone turned up a few times. The V call is TRBV9, the J call TRBJ1-1; D is unresolved. With 2 bases removed from V and 5 bases from J, the gap between germline ends came to 10 bases. The CDR3 runs to 13 residues. The germline gives CDR1 SGDLS, CDR2 YYNGEE. Here the CDR3 DNA reads TGTGCCAGCAGCGTCCATGAGGGTACTGAAGCTTTCTTT. Its translation: CASSVHEGTEAFF.

The chain links TRBV7-9 to TRBJ2-2; D not resolved. V dropped 5 bases and J dropped 5 bases, with 21 bases sitting between them. Germline V CDR1 and CDR2: SEHNR, FQNEAQ (reference sequence). The length of the CDR3 is 17 residues. CDR3 protein: CASSSKGISARTGELFF. The CDR3 coding sequence is TGTGCCAGCAGCAGCAAAGGGATATCCGCGAGGACCGGGGAGCTGTTTTTT.

The chain joins TRBV28 to TRBJ1-1; 8 bases align to TRBD1. J gave up 11 bases and V 5 bases, and 10 bases lay outside the gene matches. The V gene's germline CDR1 is MDHEN and CDR2 SYDVKM. The CDR3 contains 13 residues. CDR3 bases: TGTGCCAGCAGTAAGGACAGGGCTTGGACGGCTTTCTTT. Protein sequence: CASSKDRAWTAFF.

The chain is built from TRBV2 and TRBJ2-1; D remains unclear. The CDR3 runs to 13 residues. Per the germline V gene, CDR1 is SNHLY and CDR2 is FYNNEI. V was cut by 6 bases and J by 4 bases, with 10 bases left in between. CDR3 bases: TGTGCCAGCAGCCTTAAGTTTTACAATGAGCAGTTCTTC. Its translation is CASSLKFYNEQFF.

This chain connects TRBV29-1 to TRBJ1-1; tentative D call: TRBD1 (6 bases). V lost 4 bases and J 4 bases, leaving 22 bases between the germline ends. The CDR3 has 16 amino acids. Germline CDR1 and CDR2: SQVTM and ANQGSEA. The CDR3 is CSVVPNWGARSTEAFF. The CDR3 DNA follows: TGCAGCGTTGTTCCGAATTGGGGGGCGCGTAGCACTGAAGCTTTCTTT.

The rearrangement uses TRBV6-5 and TRBJ1-1; the match to TRBD1 covers 7 bases. Germline values: CDR1 MNHEY, CDR2 SVGAGI. V gave up 6 bases and J gave up 1 base; unmatched junction bases: 8. The length of the CDR3 is 15 residues. Here the CDR3 DNA reads TGTGCCAGCAGGCAACAGGGGAGTACGAACACTGAAGCTTTCTTT. Encoded protein: CASRQQGSTNTEAFF.

This clone was seen more than once but under ten times. The rearrangement joins TRBV28 to TRBJ2-1; 14 bases agree with TRBD2. Trimming took 5 bases from V and 5 from J; bases not matched to a gene: 11. The CDR3 extends over 18 amino acids. Germline V gene data show CDR1 as MDHEN and CDR2 as SYDVKM. In nucleotides, the CDR3 is TGTGCCAGCAGTCCCCAACCTCGGACTAGCGGGAGGAACAATGAGCAGTTCTTC. This encodes CASSPQPRTSGRNNEQFF.

This clone has a count of ten or more. The chain joins TRBV13 to TRBJ2-3; 9 nucleotides match TRBD2. The trim removed 5 bases at V and 1 base at J, leaving 7 bases unmatched. Germline lookup yields CDR1 PRHDT and CDR2 FYEKMQ (reference sequence). The CDR3 extends over 16 amino acids. The CDR3 DNA sequence: TGTGCCAGCAGCCCCCCCGGGACTAGCCGCACAGATACGCAGTATTTT. It yields the protein CASSPPGTSRTDTQYF.